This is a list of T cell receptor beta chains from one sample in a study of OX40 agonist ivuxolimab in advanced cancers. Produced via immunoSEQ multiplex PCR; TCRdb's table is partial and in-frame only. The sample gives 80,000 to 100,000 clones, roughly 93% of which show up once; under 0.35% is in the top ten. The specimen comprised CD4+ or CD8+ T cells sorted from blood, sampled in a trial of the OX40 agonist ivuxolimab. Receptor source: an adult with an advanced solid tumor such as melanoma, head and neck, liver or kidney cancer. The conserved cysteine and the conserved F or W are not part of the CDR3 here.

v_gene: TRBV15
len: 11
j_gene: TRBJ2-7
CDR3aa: ATSRGLSYEQY

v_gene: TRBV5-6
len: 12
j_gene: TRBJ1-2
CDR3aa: ASSQPGTPYGYT

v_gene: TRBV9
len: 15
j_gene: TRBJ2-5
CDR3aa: ASSVGTGLAAAETQY

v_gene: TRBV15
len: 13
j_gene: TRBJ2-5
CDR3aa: ATSRTDRAVETQY

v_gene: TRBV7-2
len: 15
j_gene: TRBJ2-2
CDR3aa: ASSLFVGTENTGELF

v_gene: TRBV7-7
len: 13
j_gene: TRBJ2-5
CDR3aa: ASSSLTSRSETQY

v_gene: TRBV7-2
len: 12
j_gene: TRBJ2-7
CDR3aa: ASSLQGAPYEQY

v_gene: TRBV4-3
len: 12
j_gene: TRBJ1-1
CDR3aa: ASSQDERATEAF

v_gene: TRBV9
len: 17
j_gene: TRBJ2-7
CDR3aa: ASSVATGRQGPSSYEQY

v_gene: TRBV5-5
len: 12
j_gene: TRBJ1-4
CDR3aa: ASSFQATNEKLF

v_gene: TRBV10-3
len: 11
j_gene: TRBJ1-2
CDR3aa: AIRPGQNYGYT

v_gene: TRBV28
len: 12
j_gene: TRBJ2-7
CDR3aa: ASSLSGRAYEQY

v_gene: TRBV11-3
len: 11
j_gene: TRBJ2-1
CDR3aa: ASSLVLMGEQF